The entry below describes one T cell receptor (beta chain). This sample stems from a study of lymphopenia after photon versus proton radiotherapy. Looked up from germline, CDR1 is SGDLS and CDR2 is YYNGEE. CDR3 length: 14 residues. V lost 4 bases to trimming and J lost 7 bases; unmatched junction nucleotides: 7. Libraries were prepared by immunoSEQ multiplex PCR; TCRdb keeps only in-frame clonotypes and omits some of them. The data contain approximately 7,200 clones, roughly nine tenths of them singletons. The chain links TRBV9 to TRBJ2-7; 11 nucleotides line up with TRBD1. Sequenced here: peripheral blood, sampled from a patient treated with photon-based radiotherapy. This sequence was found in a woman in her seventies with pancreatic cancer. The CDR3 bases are TGTGCCAGCAGCCTCGGACAGGGGGCGCAGGAGCAGTACTTC. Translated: CASSLGQGAQEQYF.